One sample yielded the 14 T cell receptor beta chains listed below, sequenced in a study of blood T cell repertoires in COVID-19 (dated by TCRdb to 2018 to 2020). The library was made by the immunoSEQ multiplex PCR assay. TCRdb took over this immuneACCESS table, retaining in-frame rearrangements with V and J assigned. Such tables are incomplete; in checked studies, under half of the missing clones stem from an unresolved V gene, and the remainder is unexplained. The sample records almost 300,000 clones, approximately 86% of which are singletons. 1.3% of the sample comes from the top ten. Sequences were obtained from peripheral blood. These receptors all stem from a man between 65 and 85 years old with acute or convalescent COVID-19.

V usage is TRBV28 and J usage is TRBJ2-3; 8 positions agree with TRBD2. V lost 3 bases, J lost 1 base, and 6 bases stayed unmatched. Germline assignment: CDR1 MDHEN and CDR2 SYDVKM. This CDR3 contains 16 residues. The CDR3 DNA reads TGTGCCAGCAGTTTTTCCCGTAGCGGGGGCACAGATACGCAGTATTTT. Translating it yields CASSFSRSGGTDTQYF.

This chain uses TRBV18 with TRBJ2-1, with a tentative D call TRBD2 (5 bases). Germline CDR1 KGHSH, CDR2 LQKENI. The V and J ends lost 6 bases and 2 bases respectively, with 17 bases between them. The CDR3 spans 16 residues. In DNA, the CDR3 is TGTGCCAGCTCTCTGTGGGAAACGGGGACCTACAATGAGCAGTTCTTC. Translated, it gives CASSLWETGTYNEQFF.

This chain uses TRBV2 with TRBJ2-5; 7 nucleotides align to TRBD2. V was clipped by 2 bases and J by 5 bases; unmatched bases: 5. This CDR3 has 14 amino acids. CDR1 SNHLY and CDR2 FYNNEI come from the germline V gene. The CDR3 spells CASSERRGRETQYF. CDR3 bases: TGTGCCAGCAGTGAAAGGCGGGGGAGGGAGACCCAGTACTTC.

The J gene is TRBJ1-4, the V gene TRBV7-2, with 9 positions matching TRBD1. CDR1 SGHTA and CDR2 FQGNSA come from the germline V gene. Losses at the gene ends were 1 base for V and 7 bases for J; bases not matched to a gene: 13. This CDR3 is built from 18 residues. CDR3 residues: CASSLVYTPGQGVEKLFF. DNA of the CDR3: TGTGCCAGCAGCTTAGTATACACCCCGGGACAGGGAGTTGAAAAACTGTTTTTT.

The V gene is TRBV6-5, the J gene TRBJ1-5; TRBD1 matches 7 bases. This CDR3 is built from 15 residues. CDR1 is MNHEY and CDR2 is SVGAGI in the germline V gene. V gave up 6 bases and J gave up 0 bases; unmatched junction bases: 5. The CDR3 protein is CASSPGQASNQPQHF. CDR3 DNA: TGTGCCAGCAGCCCCGGACAGGCTAGCAATCAGCCCCAGCATTTT.

The table lists this clone with a few counts. J is TRBJ2-7 and V is TRBV4-3, with D unclear. Trimming pared 1 base from V and 2 bases from J, leaving 9 bases between. CDR1 is LGHNA, CDR2 YSLEER, per germline. CDR3 length equals 14 residues. In DNA form, the CDR3 reads TGCGCCAGCAGCCAAGGAAGACGGGCCTACGAGCAGTACTTC. It is translated as CASSQGRRAYEQYF.

Written as DNA, the CDR3 is TGTGCCAGCAGCGCCTACCTAAGGACTGAAGCGAACACCGGGGAGCTGTTTTTT. It yields the protein CASSAYLRTEANTGELFF. J is TRBJ2-2 and V is TRBV7-7; possibly TRBD2 for D (5 bases). V was cut by 5 bases and J by 0 bases, with 19 bases left in between. The CDR3 consists of 18 residues. CDR1 SSHAT and CDR2 FNYEAQ come from the germline V gene (reference sequence).

The V and J genes are TRBV28 and TRBJ2-5, with 7 bases fitting TRBD1. V shed 11 bases and J 3 bases; nucleotides not matched to a gene: 6. Germline V gives CDR1 MDHEN, CDR2 SYDVKM. The CDR3 consists of 12 residues. CDR3 residues: CASSGQEETQYF. The CDR3 DNA reads as TGTGCCTCTTCCGGACAGGAAGAGACCCAGTACTTC.

The J gene is TRBJ2-2, the V gene TRBV4-2; 8 bases align to TRBD1. The V segment lost 6 bases and the J segment 3 bases; nucleotides outside the gene matches: 6. Germline CDR1 LGHNA, CDR2 YNFKEQ. The CDR3 extends over 15 amino acids. This CDR3 reads CASSRSGGDTGELFF. In DNA, the CDR3 is TGTGCCAGCAGTCGCTCAGGGGGCGACACCGGGGAGCTGTTTTTT.

This clone was detected once. The genes are TRBV5-8 and TRBJ2-7; tentative D call: TRBD1 (7 bases). The V and J ends lost 2 bases and 6 bases respectively, with 15 bases between them. This CDR3 spans 14 amino acids. The germline V gene has CDR1 SGHTS and CDR2 YDEGEE. The CDR3 DNA sequence: TGTGCCAGCAGCTTCGAATACAGGGGAGGCGAGCAGTACTTC. This encodes CASSFEYRGGEQYF.

This chain uses TRBV20-1 with TRBJ2-5; perhaps TRBD2 as D (6 bases). Trimming cost V 3 bases and J 0 bases, with 17 bases left between them. Germline loops: CDR1 DFQATT, CDR2 SNEGSKA (reference sequence). The CDR3 covers 16 residues. This chain's CDR3 is CSASPGGSGHQETQYF. The CDR3 region has the DNA TGCAGTGCTAGTCCCGGGGGTAGCGGCCACCAAGAGACCCAGTACTTC.

The genes are TRBV20-1 and TRBJ1-1; D gene uncertain. V shed 6 bases and J shed 2 bases, with 22 bases lying between them. In germline, CDR1 is DFQATT, CDR2 SNEGSKA (reference sequence). The CDR3 is 16 amino acids. CDR3 bases: TGCAGTGCCAGTGCTGGGCTTGGGTTCTTCAACACTGAAGCTTTCTTT. Its translation is CSASAGLGFFNTEAFF.

The J gene is TRBJ1-4, the V gene TRBV2, with a tentative D call TRBD1 (5 bases). V was pared by 2 bases and J by 6 bases, with 13 bases between. This CDR3 comprises 15 residues. The germline CDR1 and CDR2 sequences are SNHLY and FYNNEI. CDR3 bases: TGTGCCAGCAGTGAATTCGGCGGAGGGGATGAAAAACTGTTTTTT. Its protein is CASSEFGGGDEKLFF.

This chain links TRBV28 with TRBJ1-6; D is possibly TRBD1 (6 bases). The germline V gene has CDR1 MDHEN and CDR2 SYDVKM. The CDR3 loop spans 15 amino acids. The ends were cut back, 5 bases at V and 3 bases at J, with 11 bases in the middle. The CDR3 nucleotides read TGTGCCAGCAGTGTACAGGGTTACTATAATTCACCCCTCCACTTT. As protein: CASSVQGYYNSPLHF. Filled out from reference TRBV28 and TRBJ1-6, the complete variable domain reads DVKVTQSSRYLVKRTGEKVFLECVQDMDHENMFWYRQDPGLGLRLIYFSYDVKMKEKGDIPEGYSVSREKKERFSLILESASTNQTSMYLCASSVQGYYNSPLHFGNGTRLTVT.